A selection of T cell receptor beta chains follows, all from one sample in a study of T cell changes during pregnancy in multiple sclerosis. Assay used: immunoSEQ multiplex PCR; TCRdb lists only in-frame clones, some missing. The sample has about 130,000 clones, around 95% seen once; the top ten hold more than 0.4%. This sample comprised peripheral blood, obtained after pregnancy. These receptors were collected from a female donor with multiple sclerosis, enrolled in a pregnancy study. The CDR3 runs from the conserved cysteine through the conserved F or W. D genes are given only for firm matches.

D gene | J gene | V gene | CDR3 protein | CDR3 DNA
- | TRBJ1-1 | TRBV2 | CASSVGGLAFF | TGTGCCAGCAGTGTAGGAGGGTTGGCTTTCTTT
- | TRBJ2-3 | TRBV28 | CASSPTAIFTDTQYF | TGTGCCAGCAGCCCCACAGCAATATTCACAGATACGCAGTATTTT
- | TRBJ1-1 | TRBV7-9 | CASSFLTSPNTEAFF | TGTGCCAGCAGCTTTTTAACAAGTCCGAACACTGAAGCTTTCTTT
TRBD2 | TRBJ2-1 | TRBV5-1 | CASSRTGTTSYNEQFF | TGCGCCAGCAGCCGAACCGGGACTACCTCCTACAATGAGCAGTTCTTC
TRBD1 | TRBJ1-4 | TRBV6-1 | CASSDRGALNEKLFF | TGTGCCAGCAGTGACAGGGGGGCCCTTAATGAAAAACTGTTTTTT
- | TRBJ2-1 | TRBV11-2 | CASSPGSLWTNHEQFF | TGTGCCAGCAGCCCAGGTTCCCTGTGGACTAACCATGAGCAGTTCTTC
TRBD2 | TRBJ2-1 | TRBV11-3 | CASSLGFGSGRAYNEQFF | TGTGCCAGCAGCTTAGGATTCGGTAGCGGGAGGGCCTACAATGAGCAGTTCTTC
TRBD2 | TRBJ2-4 | TRBV6-1 | CASSERVAGPPRQAKNIQYF | TGTGCCAGCAGTGAAAGGGTAGCGGGACCCCCTCGTCAGGCCAAAAACATTCAGTACTTC
- | TRBJ1-1 | TRBV7-8 | CASSSRGSTEAFF | TGTGCCAGCAGCTCTAGGGGTAGCACTGAAGCTTTCTTT
TRBD1 | TRBJ2-5 | TRBV7-9 | CASSLTAATGGQETQYF | TGTGCCAGCAGCTTAACGGCGGCCACAGGGGGCCAAGAGACCCAGTACTTC